Listed here are 27 T cell receptor beta chains from one sample, sequenced in a study of response to subunit inactivated influenza vaccine. Via MiXCR, TCRdb re-called the RT-PCR reads, giving one row per CDR3 protein. The top ten hold 10% of the sample, which has some 300,000 distinct CDR3 sequences, roughly 22% seen once. Here the sequenced sample was PBMCs from blood, taken less than 22 months after vaccination. The source of these receptors is a man aged 50-75 years who received an inactivated influenza vaccine.

This chain's CDR3 is CASIGSYGYTF. In DNA form, the CDR3 reads TGTGCCAGCATAGGGAGCTATGGCTACACCTTC. The rearrangement links TRBV28 to TRBJ1-2, with D uncertain. V was pared by 7 bases and J by 4 bases, with 7 bases between. The CDR3 runs 11 residues. CDR1 is MDHEN, CDR2 SYDVKM, per germline.

This sequence joins TRBV7-2 and TRBJ2-5; 8 bases map to TRBD2. This CDR3 region has 16 residues. Trimming cost V 7 bases and J 0 bases; bases outside gene matches: 10. CDR1 SGHTA and CDR2 FQGNSA come from the germline V gene. The CDR3 region has the DNA TGTGCCAGCACTCGGGCTAGCGGGCAGTACCAAGAGACCCAGTACTTC. This encodes CASTRASGQYQETQYF.

This clonotype was picked up many times. The rearrangement joins TRBV6-5 to TRBJ1-2; D remains unclear. The CDR3 has 14 residues. Germline CDR1 MNHEY, CDR2 SVGAGI. The ends were cut back, 0 bases at V and 2 bases at J, with 7 bases in the middle. CDR3: CASSYSRQNYGYTF. DNA for the CDR3: TGTGCCAGCAGTTACTCGAGGCAGAACTATGGCTACACCTTC.

There are a few counts of this clonotype. The chain combines TRBV21-1 with TRBJ1-6. TRBV21-1 is given as a pseudogene. The CDR3 is 15 amino acids. CDR3 sequence reads: CASSRVCFGNSPLHF. CDR3 in DNA: TGTGCCAGCAGCCGGGTGTGCTTTGGGAATTCACCCCTCCACTTT.

Many counts were recorded for this clonotype. The chain recombines TRBV11-1 with TRBJ1-1; TRBD1 might be the D (6 bases). Deletions cut 5 bases from V and 4 bases from J, with 14 bases between. There are 14 residues in the CDR3. Looked up from germline, CDR1 is SGHAT and CDR2 is FQDESV (reference sequence). CDR3 DNA sequence: TGTGCCAGCAGCCTCTCAGGGGTGGCCACTGAAGCTTTCTTT. Protein product: CASSLSGVATEAFF.

This clonotype was seen more than once but under ten times. V is TRBV6-1 and J is TRBJ1-1, with TRBD1 as a possible D gene (6 bases). The germline V gene has CDR1 MNHNS and CDR2 SASEGT. V lost 6 bases and J lost 6, with 14 bases in between. The CDR3 runs to 13 residues. CDR3 bases: TGTGCCAGCAGCCCCGGGGGGCTCGCTGAAGCTTTCTTT. Its translation: CASSPGGLAEAFF.

This clonotype turned up a few times. V and J are TRBV2 and TRBJ2-1, with 9 bases identical to TRBD2. Germline V lookup: CDR1 SNHLY, CDR2 FYNNEI. The CDR3 contains 15 residues. Trimming at V came to 5 bases and at J to 3 bases, leaving 5 bases not matched to a gene. CDR3 loop: CASSPGTSYYNEQFF. As DNA, the CDR3 is TGTGCCAGCAGTCCCGGGACTAGCTACTACAATGAGCAGTTCTTC.

This clonotype was counted a few times. The rearrangement uses TRBV4-1 and TRBJ1-5; tentatively, D is TRBD1 (6 bases). The length of the CDR3 is 14 residues. Germline-derived CDR1 and CDR2 are MGHRA and YSYEKL. Trimming removed 2 bases from V and 7 bases from J, with 12 bases in between. The CDR3 bases are TGCGCCAGCAGCCAACGGGGGGCGCGGCAGCCCCAGCATTTT. As protein: CASSQRGARQPQHF.

This clonotype was observed a few times. V usage is TRBV27 and J usage is TRBJ1-2, with D tentatively TRBD1 (6 bases). Trimming shortened V by 1 base and J by 4 bases, and 13 bases separated the two germline ends. CDR1 is MNHEY, CDR2 SMNVEV, per germline (reference sequence). The CDR3 loop spans 15 amino acids. This chain's CDR3 is CASSLYQGLSYGYTF. The CDR3, as DNA: TGTGCCAGCAGTTTATATCAGGGGCTTAGCTATGGCTACACCTTC.

V and J are TRBV10-3 and TRBJ1-2; TRBD1 is a possible D gene (5 bases). CDR1 and CDR2 from the germline V gene are ENHRY and SYGVKD. The V gene lost 0 bases and the J gene lost 8 bases, with 13 bases spanning the gap. The CDR3 is made up of 14 amino acids. DNA of the CDR3: TGTGCCATCAGTGAGTCTCAGGGAGATAGCGGCTACACCTTC. Its protein product is CAISESQGDSGYTF.

This clonotype has ten or more counts. The chain joins TRBV27 to TRBJ1-5; no definite D call. The CDR3 has 13 amino acids. The germline V gene has CDR1 MNHEY and CDR2 SMNVEV (reference sequence). The V and J ends lost 9 bases and 2 bases respectively, with 11 bases between them. The CDR3 DNA is TGTGCCAGACCCAGGTGGGGCAATCAGCCCCAGCATTTT. The encoded protein is CARPRWGNQPQHF.

Only a few counts were recorded for this clonotype. The chain carries TRBV20-1 and TRBJ1-5; D gene uncertain. V lost 0 bases and J lost 5, with 5 bases in between. The CDR3 contains 12 residues. The germline V gene encodes CDR1 DFQATT and CDR2 SNEGSKA (reference sequence). CDR3 in DNA: TGCAGTGCTAGAGATCCCCATCAGCCCCAGCATTTT. Its protein is CSARDPHQPQHF.

This clonotype has a handful of counts. The rearrangement links TRBV29-1 to TRBJ1-5; possibly TRBD1 for D (5 bases). Germline V gene data show CDR1 as SQVTM and CDR2 as ANQGSEA. The germline V and J ends were trimmed by 8 bases and 3 bases, with 20 bases remaining between them. CDR3 length: 15 residues. In DNA, the CDR3 is TGCAGCCCGAGAGGGGCCTCTGCCGTCAATCAGCCCCAGCATTTT. It is translated as CSPRGASAVNQPQHF.

This clonotype has only a few counts. The V and J genes are TRBV6-5 and TRBJ2-3; 11 positions agree with TRBD2. Looked up from germline, CDR1 is MNHEY and CDR2 is SVGAGI. The CDR3 is 17 amino acids. With V trimmed by 0 bases and J by 4 bases, 6 bases remained unmatched. Here the CDR3 reads CASSYSSLAGGADTQYF. For the CDR3, the DNA is TGTGCCAGCAGTTACTCCTCCTTAGCGGGAGGGGCAGATACGCAGTATTTT.

This clonotype was counted only a few times. This chain uses TRBV20-1 with TRBJ2-1; D gene ambiguous. V shed 5 bases and J shed 0 bases, with 20 bases lying between them. Per germline, CDR1 DFQATT and CDR2 SNEGSKA (reference sequence). This CDR3 region has 17 residues. Here the CDR3 reads CSAHPPIQHSSYNEQFF. The CDR3 DNA is TGCAGTGCTCATCCCCCCATTCAGCACAGCTCCTACAATGAGCAGTTCTTC.

The J gene is TRBJ1-5, the V gene TRBV7-8; TRBD1 is a possible D gene (6 bases). The CDR3 is 17 residues long. V lost 2 bases and J lost 1, with 15 bases in between. The germline V gene encodes CDR1 SGHVS and CDR2 FQNEAQ. The CDR3 DNA follows: TGTGCCAGCAGCTTAATGAACAGGGCCCAGAGCAATCAGCCCCAGCATTTT. Its translation is CASSLMNRAQSNQPQHF.

The chain is built from TRBV10-3 and TRBJ2-3; D gene uncertain. The V and J ends lost 2 bases and 3 bases respectively, with 3 bases between them. Germline V gene sequence: CDR1 ENHRY, CDR2 SYGVKD. There are 12 residues in the CDR3. The CDR3 loop is CAISERTDTQYF. The CDR3 coding sequence is TGTGCCATCAGTGAGCGTACAGATACGCAGTATTTT.

The chain has TRBV12-3 or TRBV12-4 and TRBJ2-7; D not certain. V was cut by 2 bases and J by 5 bases, with 16 bases left in between. The CDR3 has 15 amino acids. CDR3 DNA: TGTGCCAGCAGTTTAAGATCGCAGGCGGCGCACGAGCAGTACTTC. Its translation is CASSLRSQAAHEQYF.

In nucleotides, the CDR3 is TGTGCCAGCGGAGGGACAGCGCGACATGGCTACACCTTC. Residues: CASGGTARHGYTF. This chain links TRBV6-2 or TRBV6-3 with TRBJ1-2; 7 bases line up with TRBD1. V trimming: 8 bases; J trimming: 6 bases; junction bases outside the gene matches: 9. Germline values: CDR1 MNHEY, CDR2 SVGEGT. The CDR3 spans 13 residues.

The V and J genes are TRBV5-4 and TRBJ2-3; TRBD2 matches at 9 bases. The germline CDR1 and CDR2 sequences are SGHNT and YYREEE (reference sequence). The CDR3 runs 16 residues. J lost 6 bases, V lost 1 base, and 9 bases had no gene match. As DNA, the CDR3 is TGTGCCAGCAGCTTGTGGCGGGGGGGTTCTACGGATACGCAGTATTTT. Protein sequence: CASSLWRGGSTDTQYF.

This clonotype showed up many times. The rearrangement joins TRBV5-1 to TRBJ1-2, with a possible D match to TRBD1 (5 bases). This CDR3 is 12 amino acids long. Germline CDR1 and CDR2: SGHRS and YFSETQ. The V end lost 3 bases, the J end lost 6 bases, and 9 bases lay between the germline ends. The CDR3 is CASSSWGDGYTF. As DNA, the CDR3 is TGCGCCAGCAGCTCGTGGGGCGATGGCTACACCTTC.

This chain connects TRBV5-1 to TRBJ2-7; perhaps TRBD1 as D (5 bases). The CDR3 length is 15 residues. CDR1 SGHRS and CDR2 YFSETQ come from the germline V gene. Between the trimmed V and J ends, which lost 0 bases and 0 bases, there was a span of 10 bases. In DNA form, the CDR3 reads TGCGCCAGCAGCTTGGGCCCTGACAGCTCCTACGAGCAGTACTTC. This gives the protein CASSLGPDSSYEQYF.

This chain connects TRBV12-3 or TRBV12-4 to TRBJ2-7; D not certain. V shed 0 bases and J shed 2 bases, with 8 bases lying between them. The CDR3 sequence is 14 residues long. The CDR3 DNA reads TGTGCCAGCAGTTTAGCCGGGTATGCCTACGAGCAGTACTTC. It specifies CASSLAGYAYEQYF.

This chain joins TRBV11-1 and TRBJ2-3; TRBD2 might be the D (5 bases). Germline lookup yields CDR1 SGHAT and CDR2 FQDESV (reference sequence). Trimming stripped 2 bases from V and 6 bases from J, with 33 bases between. The CDR3 runs 21 residues. The CDR3 bases are TGTGCCAGCAGCTTACGAGGCGGACTTACCCCAGACCTCTTTTTTGCGGATACGCAGTATTTT. Translating it yields CASSLRGGLTPDLFFADTQYF.

This clonotype occurred a few times. The J gene is TRBJ2-1, the V gene TRBV4-3, with D unclear. There are 15 residues in the CDR3. The germline gives CDR1 LGHNA, CDR2 YSLEER. The ends were cut back, 2 bases at V and 2 bases at J, with 10 bases in the middle. The CDR3 region has the DNA TGCGCCAGCAGCCAACCCTCCGCGCCCTACAATGAGCAGTTCTTC. This codes for CASSQPSAPYNEQFF.

This clonotype has just a few counts. CDR3 sequence reads: CASSQDWRGTGLYNQPQHF. In DNA, the CDR3 is TGCGCCAGCAGCCAAGATTGGAGGGGGACAGGGTTGTATAATCAGCCCCAGCATTTT. J is TRBJ1-5 and V is TRBV4-3; 9 bases match TRBD1. Germline V lookup: CDR1 LGHNA, CDR2 YSLEER. This CDR3 contains 19 residues. V shed 0 bases and J 4 bases; nucleotides not matched to a gene: 13.

The chain is built from TRBV12-3 or TRBV12-4 and TRBJ2-2; no reliable D call. Between the trimmed V and J ends, which lost 3 bases and 4 bases, there was a span of 6 bases. The CDR3 runs 13 residues. CDR3 sequence reads: CASSFTGTGELFF. The CDR3 DNA is TGTGCCAGCAGTTTTACTGGCACCGGGGAGCTGTTTTTT.